This T cell receptor (beta chain) comes out of a study of patients and donors after allogeneic stem cell transplantation. TCRdb called the RT-PCR reads again in MiXCR, with one record for every CDR3 protein. The table has about 40,000 distinct CDR3 sequences, about 31% seen once. This receptor was taken from a human donor who was either an allogeneic HSCT recipient or a stem cell or donor lymphocyte infusion donor (not recorded which). It is not recorded whose cells these are; they may come from a transplant donor. The sequencing input was blood, either unsorted or a sorted T cell fraction (not recorded which).

CDR3 DNA: TGTGCCAGCAGTTTTGCCAGCGGCACAGATACGCAGTATTTT. Encoded protein: CASSFASGTDTQYF. The genes are TRBV12-3 or TRBV12-4 and TRBJ2-3; no firm D call. Trimming left V 3 bases short and J 1 base short, with 8 bases between. This CDR3 has 14 residues.